Included here is one TCR beta chain sequence, with context. This record belongs to a study of blood T cell repertoires in COVID-19. V dropped 4 bases and J dropped 0 bases, with 6 bases sitting between them. Germline CDR1 and CDR2: LNHDA and SQIVND (reference sequence). The CDR3 totals 13 residues. Using immunoSEQ multiplex PCR, the repertoire was profiled, and TCRdb retains in-frame clones only, with some absent. The sample consists of 7,500 to 9,000 clones, 80% to 90% of them appearing once. The clonotype comes from a human donor in a cohort sampled during active COVID-19. The sample was peripheral blood. This chain connects TRBV19 to TRBJ1-1; D gene ambiguous. This chain's CDR3 is CASSTVLNTEAFF. In DNA, the CDR3 is TGTGCCAGTAGTACGGTTCTGAACACTGAAGCTTTCTTT. Complete variable domain (other parts from reference TRBV19 and TRBJ1-1): DGGITQSPKYLFRKEGQNVTLSCEQNLNHDAMYWYRQDPGQGLRLIYYSQIVNDFQKGDIAEGYSVSREKKESFPLTVTSAQKNPTAFYLCASSTVLNTEAFFGQGTRLTVV.